One sample yielded the 11 T cell receptor beta chains listed below, sequenced in a study of CD8+ T cells in alopecia areata. The treatment: oral pan-JAK inhibitor, 5-10 mg twice daily. The authors extracted RNA and reverse transcribed it into cDNA as the sequencing template. Assay used: immunoSEQ multiplex PCR; TCRdb lists only in-frame clones, some missing. The repertoire consists of 150,000 to 200,000 clones, with around three fifths occurring once and the leading ten covering under 1.5%. Sequenced here: CD4+ T cells sorted from blood, sampled at roughly week 49, from a patient treated with tofacitinib. Source of these receptors: a human donor with alopecia areata.

The chain uses TRBV7-9 and TRBJ1-5; D call uncertain. From germline, CDR1 is SEHNR and CDR2 FQNEAQ (reference sequence). V lost 5 bases, J lost 0 bases, and 8 bases lay in between. The CDR3 sequence is 14 residues long. This CDR3 is CASSRQTSNQPQHF. The CDR3 DNA sequence: TGTGCCAGCAGCCGGCAAACTAGCAATCAGCCCCAGCATTTT.

The genes are TRBV10-3 and TRBJ1-1, with 7 bases aligning to TRBD1. Germline V lookup: CDR1 ENHRY, CDR2 SYGVKD. The CDR3 covers 15 residues. The J segment lost 3 bases and the V segment lost 6 bases, leaving 10 bases of the junction unmatched. The DNA for the CDR3 is TGTGCCATCAGCAGAACAGGGGTCATTGACACTGAAGCTTTCTTT. Protein sequence: CAISRTGVIDTEAFF.

The table lists this clone with a count of one. This chain connects TRBV5-1 to TRBJ2-1, with D perhaps given as TRBD1 or TRBD2 (5 bases each). The CDR3 has 16 residues. V was cut by 1 base and J by 7 bases, with 18 bases left in between. Germline-derived CDR1 and CDR2 are SGHRS and YFSETQ. CDR3 DNA: TGCGCCAGCAGCTTGACCGAGGGGCGGAAGGGGAATGAGCAGTTCTTC. This encodes CASSLTEGRKGNEQFF.

The V gene is TRBV5-1, the J gene TRBJ2-3, with 9 bases fitting TRBD1. Trimming removed 0 bases from V and 4 bases from J; junction bases left unmatched: 6. Germline CDR1 and CDR2: SGHRS and YFSETQ. The CDR3 totals 16 residues. The CDR3 sequence: CASSLETGQGADTQYF. The CDR3 coding sequence is TGCGCCAGCAGCTTGGAGACGGGACAGGGTGCAGATACGCAGTATTTT.

The chain recombines TRBV5-6 with TRBJ1-1, with a tentative D call TRBD1 (5 bases). The CDR3 has 14 residues. Trimming stripped 1 base from V and 6 bases from J, with 13 bases between. Looked up from germline, CDR1 is SGHDT and CDR2 is YYEEEE. CDR3 in DNA: TGTGCCAGCAGCTTGACCCACGTCAGGGCTGAAGCTTTCTTT. Protein: CASSLTHVRAEAFF.

The count of this clone is one. This chain connects TRBV11-1 to TRBJ2-1; no firm D call. Germline V gene lookup returns CDR1 SGHAT and CDR2 FQDESV (reference sequence). With 5 bases removed from V and 5 bases from J, the gap between germline ends came to 7 bases. This CDR3 region has 12 residues. The CDR3 loop is CASSQVDNEQFF. The CDR3 region has the DNA TGTGCCAGCAGCCAGGTGGACAATGAGCAGTTCTTC.

Concerning this clone: Distinct nucleotide sequences in the sample also encode this CDR3. The rearrangement joins TRBV29-1 to TRBJ1-5; D is perhaps TRBD1 (5 bases). The germline gives CDR1 SQVTM, CDR2 ANQGSEA. This CDR3 comprises 13 residues. The V and J ends lost 6 bases and 2 bases respectively, with 11 bases between them. The DNA for the CDR3 is TGCAGCGTGGGGGAGGGCGGCAATCAGCCCCAGCATTTT. The encoded protein is CSVGEGGNQPQHF.

This chain connects TRBV30 to TRBJ2-3; D is tentatively TRBD1 or TRBD2 (5 bases each). This CDR3 contains 13 residues. Germline assignment: CDR1 GTSNPN and CDR2 SVGIG (reference sequence). Trimming left V 1 base short and J 3 bases short, with 8 bases between. The CDR3 DNA follows: TGTGCCTGGAGTGGTGGGGGTACAGATACGCAGTATTTT. Protein product: CAWSGGGTDTQYF.

The rearrangement uses TRBV20-1 and TRBJ1-5, with D uncertain. Germline V lookup: CDR1 DFQATT, CDR2 SNEGSKA (reference sequence). The CDR3 runs 11 residues. V lost 1 base to trimming and J lost 11 bases, with 9 bases between them. The CDR3 loop is CSARGTETQHF. Written as DNA, the CDR3 is TGCAGTGCTAGAGGCACTGAAACCCAGCATTTT.

This chain connects TRBV4-3 to TRBJ2-3; D possibly corresponds to TRBD1 (5 bases). V gave up 3 bases and J gave up 3 bases, with 13 bases separating them. Germline V gene sequence: CDR1 LGHNA, CDR2 YSLEER. The CDR3 runs 15 residues. CDR3 residues: CASSQASGMTDTQYF. The CDR3 nucleotides are TGCGCCAGCAGCCAGGCGTCAGGGATGACAGATACGCAGTATTTT.

As regards this clone: Relative to the germline gene, one junction end is altered; a read error may explain this. This chain links TRBV29-1 with TRBJ1-1, with 7 nucleotides matching TRBD1. There are 14 residues in the CDR3. Germline CDR1 SQVTM, CDR2 ANQGSEA. Here the CDR3 reads CSAEGGVSGFEGFF. The CDR3 nucleotides read TGCAGCGCTGAAGGGGGCGTCTCCGGGTTCGAAGGTTTCTTT.